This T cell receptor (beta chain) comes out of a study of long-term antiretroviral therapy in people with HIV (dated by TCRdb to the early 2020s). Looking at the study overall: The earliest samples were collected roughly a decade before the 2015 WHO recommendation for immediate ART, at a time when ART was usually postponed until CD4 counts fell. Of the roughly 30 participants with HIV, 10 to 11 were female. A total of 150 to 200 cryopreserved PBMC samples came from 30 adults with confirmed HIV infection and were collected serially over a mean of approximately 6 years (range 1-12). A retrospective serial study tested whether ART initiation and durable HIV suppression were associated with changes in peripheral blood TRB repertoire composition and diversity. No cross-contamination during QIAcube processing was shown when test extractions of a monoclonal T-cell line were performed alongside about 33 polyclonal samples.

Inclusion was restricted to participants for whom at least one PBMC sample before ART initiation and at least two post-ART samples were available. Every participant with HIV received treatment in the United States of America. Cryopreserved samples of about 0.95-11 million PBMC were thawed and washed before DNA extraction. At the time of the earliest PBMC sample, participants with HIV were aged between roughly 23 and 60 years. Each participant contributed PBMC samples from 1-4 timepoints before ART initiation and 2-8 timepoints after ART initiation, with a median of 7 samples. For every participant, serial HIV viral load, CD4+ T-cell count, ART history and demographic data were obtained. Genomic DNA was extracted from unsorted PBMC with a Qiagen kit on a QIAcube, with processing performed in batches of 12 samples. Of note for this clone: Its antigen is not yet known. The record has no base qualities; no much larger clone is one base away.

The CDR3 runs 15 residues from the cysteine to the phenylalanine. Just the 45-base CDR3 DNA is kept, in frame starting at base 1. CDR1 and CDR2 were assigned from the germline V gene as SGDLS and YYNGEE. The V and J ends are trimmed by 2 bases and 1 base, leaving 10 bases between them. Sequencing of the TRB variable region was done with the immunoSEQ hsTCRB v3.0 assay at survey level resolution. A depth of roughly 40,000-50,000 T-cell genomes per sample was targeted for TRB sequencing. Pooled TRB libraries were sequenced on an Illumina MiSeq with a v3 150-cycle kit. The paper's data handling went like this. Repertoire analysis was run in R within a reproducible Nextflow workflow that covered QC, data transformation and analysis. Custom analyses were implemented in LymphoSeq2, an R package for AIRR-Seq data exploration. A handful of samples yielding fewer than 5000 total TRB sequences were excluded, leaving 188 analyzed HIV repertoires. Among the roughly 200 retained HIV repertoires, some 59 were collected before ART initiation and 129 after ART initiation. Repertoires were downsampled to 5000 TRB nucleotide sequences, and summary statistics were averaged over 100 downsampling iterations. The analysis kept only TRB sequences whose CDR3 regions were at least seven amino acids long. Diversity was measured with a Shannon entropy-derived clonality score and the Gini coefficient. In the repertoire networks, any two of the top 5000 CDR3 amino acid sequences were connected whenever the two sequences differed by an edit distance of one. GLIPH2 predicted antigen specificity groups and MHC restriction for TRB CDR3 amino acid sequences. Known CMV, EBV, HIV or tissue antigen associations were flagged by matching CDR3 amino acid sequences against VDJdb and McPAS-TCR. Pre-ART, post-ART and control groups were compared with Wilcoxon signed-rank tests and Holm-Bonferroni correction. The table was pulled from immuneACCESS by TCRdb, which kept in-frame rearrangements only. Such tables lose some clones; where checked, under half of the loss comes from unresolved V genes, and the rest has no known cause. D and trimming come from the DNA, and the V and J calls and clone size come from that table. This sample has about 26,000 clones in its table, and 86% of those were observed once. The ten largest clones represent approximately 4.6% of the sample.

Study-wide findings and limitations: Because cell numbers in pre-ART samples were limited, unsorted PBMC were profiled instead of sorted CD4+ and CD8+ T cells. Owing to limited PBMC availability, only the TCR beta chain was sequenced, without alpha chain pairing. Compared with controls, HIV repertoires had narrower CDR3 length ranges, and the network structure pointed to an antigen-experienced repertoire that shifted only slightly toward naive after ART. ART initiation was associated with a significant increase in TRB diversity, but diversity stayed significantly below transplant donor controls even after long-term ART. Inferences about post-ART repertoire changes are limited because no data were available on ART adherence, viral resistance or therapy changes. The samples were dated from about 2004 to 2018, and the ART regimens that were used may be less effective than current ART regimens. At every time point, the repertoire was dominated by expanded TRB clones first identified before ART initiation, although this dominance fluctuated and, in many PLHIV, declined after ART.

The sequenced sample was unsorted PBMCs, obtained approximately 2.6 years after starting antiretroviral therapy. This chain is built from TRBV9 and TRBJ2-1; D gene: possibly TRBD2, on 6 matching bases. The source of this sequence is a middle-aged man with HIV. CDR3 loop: CASSVGGESYNEQFF. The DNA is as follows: TGTGCCAGCAGCGTCGGGGGAGAGTCCTACAATGAGCAGTTCTTC.